This T cell receptor beta chain was documented in a study of shared clonotypes between healthy human individuals. Donors comprised only Caucasian adults living in Nashville, Tennessee. There are 14 residues in the CDR3. V shed 4 bases and J 2 bases; nucleotides not matched to a gene: 6. The germline CDR1 and CDR2 sequences are SGHNT and YYREEE (reference sequence). Genomic DNA of every subset was divided equally among multiple immunoSEQ plates. Sequencing used immunoSEQ multiplex PCR; TCRdb keeps in-frame clones, though not all of them. The data show about 480,000 clones, 79% seen once. The receptor was isolated from a woman in her thirties or forties in good health. Some clones in this sample may be carry-over from other donors' samples. The chain recombines TRBV5-4 with TRBJ2-7, with 7 bases fitting TRBD1. The material sequenced was PBMCs. This CDR3 is CASSPDQGAYEQYF. CDR3 nucleotides: TGTGCCAGCAGCCCGGACCAGGGGGCCTACGAGCAGTACTTC.